The 25 T cell receptor beta chains below come from one sample, sequenced in a study of blood T cell repertoires in COVID-19 (dated by TCRdb to 2020 to 2021). The protocol used for the library was the immunoSEQ multiplex PCR assay. TCRdb obtained this table from immuneACCESS and retained in-frame rearrangements with V and J assigned. These tables miss some clones; where compared with another copy, unresolved V genes account for less than half of the shortfall, and the remainder is unexplained. In all, the sample holds about 210,000 clones, and approximately 89% of those were seen once. The biggest ten clones account for over 2% of the sample. Sequenced material: PBMCs or T cells enriched from blood (not recorded which). All receptors derive from a woman in her thirties or forties with acute COVID-19.

The chain has TRBV9 and TRBJ2-5, with 8 bases fitting TRBD2. V trimming: 0 bases; J trimming: 5 bases; junction bases outside the gene matches: 9. From germline, CDR1 is SGDLS and CDR2 YYNGEE. The CDR3 spans 16 residues. CDR3 sequence: CASSVVAGGAGETQYF. For the CDR3, the DNA is TGTGCCAGCAGCGTAGTAGCCGGGGGGGCCGGTGAGACCCAGTACTTC.

V gene TRBV7-2 combines with J gene TRBJ2-7; 13 nucleotides agree with TRBD2. J gave up 0 bases and V 1 base, and 6 bases lay outside the gene matches. There are 18 residues in the CDR3. Germline assignment: CDR1 SGHTA and CDR2 FQGNSA. The CDR3 protein is CASSLVGLAGFGSYEQYF. The DNA of the CDR3 is TGTGCCAGCAGCTTAGTGGGACTAGCGGGGTTTGGCTCCTACGAGCAGTACTTC.

The table lists this clone with a count of one. The chain recombines TRBV3-1 (or the pseudogene TRBV3-2) with TRBJ1-1; a weak D match, TRBD1 (5 bases). Germline-derived CDR1 and CDR2 are LGHDT and YNNKEL (reference sequence). The CDR3 spans 16 residues. The V and J ends lost 1 base and 3 bases respectively, with 15 bases between them. This CDR3 reads CASSQAFRLGDTEAFF. CDR3 nucleotides: TGTGCCAGCAGCCAAGCGTTCCGTTTAGGGGACACTGAAGCTTTCTTT.

The chain recombines TRBV19 with TRBJ2-3; possibly TRBD1 for D (6 bases). V was cut by 4 bases and J by 2 bases, with 10 bases left in between. This CDR3 spans 14 amino acids. The germline CDR1 and CDR2 sequences are LNHDA and SQIVND (reference sequence). In nucleotides, the CDR3 is TGTGCCAGTAGTACCGGACAGTTCACAGATACGCAGTATTTT. It translates to CASSTGQFTDTQYF.

CDR3 DNA sequence: TGTGCCAGCAGCTTAGGAGGGCCTACAGGGGGCCACACTGAAGCTTTCTTT. As protein: CASSLGGPTGGHTEAFF. The genes are TRBV11-3 and TRBJ1-1, with 9 nucleotides matching TRBD1. Looked up from germline, CDR1 is SGHNT and CDR2 is YENEEA. The V and J ends lost 1 base and 3 bases, in that order; junction bases with no gene match: 9. The CDR3 contains 17 residues.

This clone was observed a handful of times. The V gene is TRBV5-5, the J gene TRBJ2-2; 8 positions agree with TRBD1. In germline, CDR1 is SGHKS, CDR2 YYEKEE (reference sequence). The length of the CDR3 is 15 residues. V shed 7 bases and J 6 bases; nucleotides not matched to a gene: 11. The CDR3 loop is CASGLTGVSAGELFF. The CDR3 nucleotides read TGTGCCAGCGGATTGACAGGGGTATCAGCCGGGGAGCTGTTTTTT.

This clone was seen repeatedly, ten times or more. V usage is TRBV5-1 and J usage is TRBJ2-2, with 9 nucleotides matching TRBD2. Germline V gene sequence: CDR1 SGHRS, CDR2 YFSETQ. With V trimmed by 3 bases and J by 1 base, 4 bases remained unmatched. The CDR3 totals 16 residues. For the CDR3, the DNA is TGCGCCAGCAGCTCTTCTAGCGGGGAGAACACCGGGGAGCTGTTTTTT. Encoded protein: CASSSSSGENTGELFF.

The chain is built from TRBV24-1 and TRBJ2-3, with TRBD2 identical over 11 bases. V shed 3 bases and J 6 bases; nucleotides not matched to a gene: 7. This CDR3 comprises 16 residues. CDR1 is KGHDR and CDR2 is SFDVKD in the germline V gene. Written as DNA, the CDR3 is TGTGCCACCAGTGATGCGACTAGCGGGGAGAGGGATACGCAGTATTTT. Amino acid sequence: CATSDATSGERDTQYF.

A remark on this clone: The same CDR3 can be traced to other DNA sequences in this sample. The V and J genes are TRBV14 and TRBJ2-1; 9 bases match TRBD1. This CDR3 has 15 amino acids. With V trimmed by 4 bases and J by 3 bases, 4 bases remained unmatched. Germline V CDR1 and CDR2: SGHDN, FVKESK. The CDR3 loop reads CASSPGTGIYNEQFF. The CDR3 coding sequence is TGTGCCAGCAGCCCTGGGACAGGGATCTACAATGAGCAGTTCTTC.

The V call is TRBV20-1, the J call TRBJ2-5; 10 bases map to TRBD2. The CDR3 consists of 15 residues. Germline V gene lookup returns CDR1 DFQATT and CDR2 SNEGSKA (reference sequence). Germline trimming cut 3 bases from V and 5 bases from J; bases unmatched to any gene: 9. The CDR3 DNA reads TGCAGTGCTAGTCCCAGCGGGGGGGCGATGGAGACCCAGTACTTC. Translating it yields CSASPSGGAMETQYF.

Only a few counts were recorded for this clone. The chain is built from TRBV27 and TRBJ1-6; the D is unclear. V was trimmed by 6 bases and J by 10 bases, leaving 19 bases between them. This CDR3 spans 15 amino acids. Germline V CDR1 and CDR2: MNHEY, SMNVEV (reference sequence). The CDR3 nucleotides read TGTGCCAGCAGCCAACGACTGCCTCCGGAATCACCCCTCCACTTT. The encoded protein is CASSQRLPPESPLHF.

The chain is built from TRBV2 and TRBJ1-2, with 7 bases identical to TRBD1. Unmatched junction bases numbered 3, after V lost 1 base and J lost 7 bases. The CDR3 spans 13 residues. Germline-derived CDR1 and CDR2 are SNHLY and FYNNEI. Here the CDR3 reads CASSEVGGFGYTF. The CDR3, as DNA: TGTGCCAGCAGTGAAGTAGGGGGCTTTGGCTACACCTTC.

The rearrangement uses TRBV5-1 and TRBJ1-3, with 7 bases that match TRBD1. The trim removed 4 bases at V and 2 bases at J, leaving 3 bases unmatched. The CDR3 sequence is 14 residues long. The V gene's germline CDR1 is SGHRS and CDR2 YFSETQ. The CDR3 DNA is TGCGCCAGCAGCGCTGACAGGGCTGGAAACACCATATATTTT. Amino acids: CASSADRAGNTIYF.

In regard to this clone: At the DNA level, this CDR3 is encoded by other sequences in the same sample as well. This chain links TRBV7-9 with TRBJ2-7, with D possibly matching TRBD2 (5 bases). V was shortened by 5 bases and J by 3 bases, with 8 bases between the two germline ends. Looked up from germline, CDR1 is SEHNR and CDR2 is FQNEAQ (reference sequence). CDR3 length: 12 residues. The chain's CDR3 is CASSPTSYEQYF. In nucleotides, the CDR3 is TGTGCCAGCAGCCCCACTAGCTACGAGCAGTACTTC.

The J gene is TRBJ2-1, the V gene TRBV5-3; D gene unclear. TRBV5-3 is labeled an ORF, and its function is uncertain. Trimming took 0 bases from V and 4 from J, leaving 5 bases between them. The CDR3 totals 13 residues. In DNA form, the CDR3 reads TGTGCCAGAAGCTTGGGAGCGTACAATGAGCAGTTCTTC. Translating gives CARSLGAYNEQFF.

The V gene is TRBV3-1 (or the pseudogene TRBV3-2), the J gene TRBJ1-3; maybe TRBD1 (5 bases). The CDR3 length is 15 residues. Trimming left V 3 bases short and J 6 bases short, with 15 bases between. CDR1 LGHDT and CDR2 YNNKEL come from the germline V gene (reference sequence). The DNA for the CDR3 is TGTGCCAGCAGCCATCCCAGGGTCGAGAAAAACACCATATATTTT. Translating gives CASSHPRVEKNTIYF.

V is TRBV21-1 and J is TRBJ2-3; TRBD2 was called by the table and not checked on the DNA. TRBV21-1 is assigned pseudogene status. CDR3 length: 10 residues. CDR3 sequence: CASNPDTQYF. CDR3 DNA: TGTGCCAGCAATCCGGATACGCAGTATTTT.

The chain combines TRBV28 with TRBJ1-1; D not resolved. In germline, CDR1 is MDHEN, CDR2 SYDVKM. Trimming left V 8 bases short and J 1 base short, with 8 bases between. This CDR3 is built from 12 residues. CDR3 sequence: CASLDTNTEAFF. The DNA of the CDR3 is TGTGCCAGCCTCGACACGAACACTGAAGCTTTCTTT.

The genes are TRBV3-1 (or the pseudogene TRBV3-2) and TRBJ2-1; D not certain. The V gene's germline CDR1 is LGHDT and CDR2 YNNKEL (reference sequence). The CDR3 contains 13 residues. V was trimmed by 0 bases and J by 14 bases, leaving 14 bases between them. CDR3 nucleotides: TGTGCCAGCAGCCAAGATGGTGCGGCCTGGAAGTTCTTC. Amino acids: CASSQDGAAWKFF.

The sample holds one count of this clone. The chain recombines TRBV4-1 with TRBJ2-7; 7 nucleotides match TRBD2. The V gene end was trimmed by 0 bases and the J gene end by 2 bases; junction bases not matched to a gene: 13. Germline loops: CDR1 MGHRA, CDR2 YSYEKL. This CDR3 spans 18 amino acids. The CDR3 region is CASSQDYLAREGPYEQYV. The CDR3 coding sequence is TGCGCCAGCAGCCAAGATTACTTGGCCAGGGAGGGACCCTACGAGCAGTACGTC.

This chain joins TRBV2 and TRBJ1-1, with TRBD1 as a possible D gene (5 bases). CDR1 and CDR2 from the germline V gene are SNHLY and FYNNEI. Trimming pared 3 bases from V and 6 bases from J, leaving 17 bases between. This CDR3 spans 15 amino acids. CDR3: CASSEKTGGIPEAFF. The CDR3 bases are TGTGCCAGCAGTGAGAAAACGGGGGGAATCCCTGAAGCTTTCTTT.

The rearrangement joins TRBV3-1 (or the pseudogene TRBV3-2) to TRBJ2-2, with 7 bases fitting TRBD2. J gave up 5 bases and V 6 bases, and 6 bases lay outside the gene matches. Germline CDR1 is LGHDT and CDR2 is YNNKEL (reference sequence). CDR3 length: 14 amino acids. The CDR3 spells CASSRSGVTGELFF. DNA of the CDR3: TGTGCCAGCAGTCGAAGCGGGGTAACCGGGGAGCTGTTTTTT.

The chain couples TRBV6-5 to TRBJ1-5, with no clear D. Germline CDR1 MNHEY, CDR2 SVGAGI. V shed 6 bases and J shed 1 base, with 10 bases lying between them. This CDR3 has 14 amino acids. The chain's CDR3 is CASSRHISNQPQHF. The CDR3 bases are TGTGCCAGCAGCAGACATATCAGCAATCAGCCCCAGCATTTT.

This clone showed up just once. The chain is built from TRBV18 and TRBJ1-2; TRBD1 might be the D (5 bases). The ends were cut back, 3 bases at V and 9 bases at J, with 14 bases in the middle. CDR1 KGHSH and CDR2 LQKENI come from the germline V gene. This CDR3 region has 13 residues. CDR3 loop: CASSPLSGFSYTF. Here the CDR3 DNA reads TGTGCCAGCTCACCGCTGTCAGGGTTCAGCTACACCTTC.

A remark on this clone: Other DNA sequences from this sample encode an identical CDR3 as well. V and J are TRBV5-4 and TRBJ2-5, with D maybe TRBD1 (6 bases). V lost 0 bases, J lost 5 bases, and 11 bases lay in between. Germline V gene lookup returns CDR1 SGHNT and CDR2 YYREEE (reference sequence). This CDR3 has 14 amino acids. CDR3 sequence reads: CASSLAGVGETQYF. CDR3 bases: TGTGCCAGCAGCTTGGCAGGGGTCGGGGAGACCCAGTACTTC.